The 17 T cell receptor beta chains below come from one sample, sequenced in a study of blood T cell repertoires in COVID-19. The table came from immunoSEQ multiplex PCR; TCRdb's copy has only in-frame clones and leaves some out. This repertoire shows over 100,000 clones, roughly four fifths found once; its top ten account for 10% to 15%. Sequencing was done on a sample of peripheral blood. These TCRs come from a woman aged 55-70 years with acute or convalescent COVID-19.

The V gene is TRBV18, the J gene TRBJ1-1; 10 positions agree with TRBD1. Trimming took 1 base from V and 4 from J; bases not matched to a gene: 18. CDR1 KGHSH and CDR2 LQKENI come from the germline V gene. CDR3 length equals 20 residues. The CDR3 DNA is TGTGCCAGCTCACCACTAAGGCCGGGACAGGGGACGAACAGGGGCACTGAAGCTTTCTTT. It encodes CASSPLRPGQGTNRGTEAFF.

This CDR3 reads CASSLGTGRSNSPLHF. The CDR3 coding sequence is TGTGCCAGCAGCTTGGGGACAGGGAGGAGTAATTCACCCCTCCACTTT. This rearrangement joins TRBV5-8 to TRBJ1-6; 8 nucleotides agree with TRBD1. V trimming: 0 bases; J trimming: 6 bases; junction bases outside the gene matches: 5. The CDR3 covers 16 residues. Germline CDR1 SGHTS, CDR2 YDEGEE.

The chain joins TRBV5-1 to TRBJ1-6, with TRBD1 as a possible D gene (5 bases). The V gene's germline CDR1 is SGHRS and CDR2 YFSETQ. This CDR3 has 14 residues. Trimming removed 3 bases from V and 6 bases from J, with 10 bases in between. This CDR3 reads CASSSEQANSPLHF. In DNA, the CDR3 is TGCGCCAGCAGCTCGGAACAGGCTAATTCACCCCTCCACTTT.

The rearrangement joins TRBV2 to TRBJ2-7; the match to TRBD2 covers 7 bases. Per the germline V gene, CDR1 is SNHLY and CDR2 is FYNNEI. V lost 3 bases, J lost 0 bases, and 8 bases stayed unmatched. This CDR3 is 16 amino acids long. The CDR3 protein is CASSESAGVISYEQYF. CDR3 in DNA: TGTGCCAGCAGTGAGTCGGCGGGGGTAATCTCCTACGAGCAGTACTTC.

The chain links TRBV9 to TRBJ1-5; maybe TRBD1 (5 bases). With 0 bases removed from V and 3 bases from J, the gap between germline ends came to 13 bases. The length of the CDR3 is 16 residues. Per the germline V gene, CDR1 is SGDLS and CDR2 is YYNGEE. DNA for the CDR3: TGTGCCAGCAGCGTAGGAGGAGACAGCATCAATCAGCCCCAGCATTTT. It codes for CASSVGGDSINQPQHF.

The V gene is TRBV19, the J gene TRBJ2-5; 7 bases align to TRBD1. Germline CDR1 and CDR2: LNHDA and SQIVND (reference sequence). Germline trimming cut 9 bases from V and 5 bases from J; bases unmatched to any gene: 9. The CDR3 has 13 residues. CDR3 sequence reads: CASQTGLGETQYF. The CDR3 nucleotides are TGTGCCAGCCAGACAGGGTTGGGGGAGACCCAGTACTTC.

This rearrangement joins TRBV12-3 or TRBV12-4 to TRBJ1-2; D might be TRBD1 (6 bases). The CDR3 extends over 12 amino acids. Trimming left V 6 bases short and J 8 bases short, with 13 bases between. DNA for the CDR3: TGTGCCAGCAGGCAGGGGACCAGCGGCTACACCTTC. The encoded protein is CASRQGTSGYTF.

This chain uses TRBV5-4 with TRBJ1-1; D perhaps matches TRBD1 (5 bases). The CDR3 contains 14 residues. V was pared by 4 bases and J by 1 base, with 11 bases between. Germline CDR1 and CDR2: SGHNT and YYREEE (reference sequence). CDR3 protein: CASSQGSRNTEAFF. DNA of the CDR3: TGTGCCAGCAGCCAGGGATCGAGGAACACTGAAGCTTTCTTT.

This clone was seen a single time. This chain connects TRBV3-1 (or the pseudogene TRBV3-2) to TRBJ2-7, with a possible D match to TRBD1 (5 bases). The CDR3 runs to 13 residues. V shed 1 base and J shed 9 bases, with 13 bases lying between them. Looked up from germline, CDR1 is LGHDT and CDR2 is YNNKEL (reference sequence). CDR3 sequence reads: CASSQVLGEAQYF. The CDR3 region has the DNA TGTGCCAGCAGCCAAGTTTTAGGGGAAGCGCAGTACTTC.

The chain joins TRBV2 to TRBJ1-3; D unresolved. Per the germline V gene, CDR1 is SNHLY and CDR2 is FYNNEI. V lost 2 bases, J lost 7 bases, and 3 bases lay in between. CDR3 length equals 11 residues. Written as DNA, the CDR3 is TGTGCCAGCAGTGAACGGAACACCATATATTTT. This gives the protein CASSERNTIYF.

This rearrangement joins TRBV2 to TRBJ1-2; D is unresolved. Germline V gene sequence: CDR1 SNHLY, CDR2 FYNNEI. Trimming pared 7 bases from V and 4 bases from J, leaving 19 bases between. The CDR3 runs 15 residues. CDR3 DNA sequence: TGTGCCAGCACTTCCAGAGGAGGGTTCGGCTATGGCTACACCTTC. It specifies CASTSRGGFGYGYTF.

V and J are TRBV29-1 and TRBJ1-1; TRBD1 matches 7 bases. Germline loops: CDR1 SQVTM, CDR2 ANQGSEA. The junction had 1 base not matched to a gene; V was cut back by 7 bases and J by 2 bases. CDR3 length equals 11 residues. CDR3 DNA sequence: TGCAGCGGAGGGGGCAACACTGAAGCTTTCTTT. Protein sequence: CSGGGNTEAFF. The full variable domain, rest sourced from reference TRBV29-1 and TRBJ1-1, is SAVISQKPSRDICQRGTSLTIQCQVDSQVTMMFWYRQQPGQSLTLIATANQGSEATYESGFVIDKFPISRPNLTFSTLTVSNMSPEDSSIYLCSGGGNTEAFFGQGTRLTVV.

The V gene is TRBV2, the J gene TRBJ1-2; D is possibly TRBD1 (5 bases). CDR1 is SNHLY and CDR2 is FYNNEI in the germline V gene. The CDR3 length is 13 residues. V lost 7 bases and J 2 bases, leaving 11 bases between the germline ends. This CDR3 reads CASTKDTNYGYTF. CDR3 in DNA: TGTGCCAGCACGAAGGACACGAACTATGGCTACACCTTC. Filled out from reference TRBV2 and TRBJ1-2, the complete variable domain reads EPEVTQTPSHQVTQMGQEVILRCVPISNHLYFYWYRQILGQKVEFLVSFYNNEISEKSEIFDDQFSVERPDGSNFTLKIRSTKLEDSAMYFCASTKDTNYGYTFGSGTRLTVV.

The chain is built from TRBV28 and TRBJ2-5; possibly TRBD1 for D (5 bases). Between the trimmed V and J ends, which lost 6 bases and 1 base, there was a span of 12 bases. CDR3 length equals 14 residues. The germline gives CDR1 MDHEN, CDR2 SYDVKM. CDR3: CASSHLRAQETQYF. The CDR3 nucleotides are TGTGCCAGCAGCCACCTCAGGGCCCAAGAGACCCAGTACTTC.

The gene calls are TRBV6-1 and TRBJ1-2, with 9 bases fitting TRBD1. Germline CDR1 is MNHNS and CDR2 is SASEGT. V trimming: 3 bases; J trimming: 8 bases; junction bases outside the gene matches: 16. The CDR3 has 17 residues. The CDR3 nucleotides read TGTGCCAGCAGTGACACAACGGGAATAAGACAGGGGGGAGGCTACACCTTC. Its protein is CASSDTTGIRQGGGYTF.

The chain uses TRBV5-1 and TRBJ2-7, with TRBD1 identical over 7 bases. Germline CDR1 SGHRS, CDR2 YFSETQ. The ends lost 3 bases at V and 4 bases at J; junction bases unmatched: 22. The CDR3 sequence is 19 residues long. The CDR3 sequence is CASSWEPPKRTGPSYEQYV. The DNA of the CDR3 is TGCGCCAGCAGCTGGGAACCCCCGAAAAGGACAGGACCTTCTTACGAGCAGTACGTC.

This clone was seen a single time. The CDR3 sequence: CASSSGYGNTIYF. The CDR3 DNA sequence: TGTGCCAGCAGTTCAGGGTATGGAAACACCATATATTTT. The rearrangement uses TRBV6-5 and TRBJ1-3; tentative D call: TRBD1 (5 bases). Trimming took off 4 bases at V and 3 bases at J, with 7 bases between the two ends. The CDR3 is 13 amino acids. CDR1 and CDR2 from the germline V gene are MNHEY and SVGAGI.